A single sample gave rise to the 12 T cell receptor beta chains below, sequenced in a study of cytomegalovirus exposure and HLA in healthy donors. The primer mix had 60 Vbeta and 13 Jbeta primers. The method was immunoSEQ multiplex PCR; TCRdb's version includes in-frame clones alone and lacks a portion of them. The repertoire holds 100,000 to 150,000 clones, with about 73% as singletons. The sequenced sample consisted of PBMCs. These receptors all stem from a human donor in good health.

This sequence joins TRBV15 and TRBJ2-5; unclear D gene. Trimming cost V 5 bases and J 0 bases, with 10 bases left between them. CDR1 and CDR2 (germline): LNHNV, YYDKDF (reference sequence). The CDR3 extends over 14 amino acids. CDR3 coding DNA: TGTGCCACCAGCCTGGGCTCGTACCAAGAGACCCAGTACTTC. This encodes CATSLGSYQETQYF.

This clone is a singleton in its sample. The chain uses TRBV18 and TRBJ2-1, with a tentative D call TRBD1 (5 bases). Trimming pared 2 bases from V and 3 bases from J, leaving 11 bases between. CDR3 size: 15 residues. Germline values: CDR1 KGHSH, CDR2 LQKENI. The CDR3 protein is CASSPILQDYNEQFF. CDR3 DNA sequence: TGTGCCAGCTCACCAATCCTACAGGACTACAATGAGCAGTTCTTC.

V is TRBV5-1 and J is TRBJ2-2; D ambiguous. The V end lost 4 bases, the J end lost 3 bases, and 13 bases lay between the germline ends. The CDR3 loop spans 15 amino acids. The germline V gene has CDR1 SGHRS and CDR2 YFSETQ. Here the CDR3 reads CASSPGDTYTGELFF. CDR3 coding DNA: TGCGCCAGCAGCCCTGGCGACACCTACACCGGGGAGCTGTTTTTT.

The table lists this clone with a few counts. V is TRBV7-3 and J is TRBJ1-1; TRBD1 is a possible D gene (5 bases). Germline CDR1 and CDR2: SGHTA and FQGTGA. V gave up 6 bases and J gave up 4 bases, with 15 bases separating them. The CDR3 contains 14 residues. CDR3 coding DNA: TGTGCCAGCAGTCAAAATGGGGGGGGCACTGAAGCTTTCTTT. It encodes CASSQNGGGTEAFF.

This clone was counted once. This sequence joins TRBV7-2 and TRBJ1-2, with D maybe TRBD1 (5 bases). This CDR3 is built from 15 residues. CDR1 and CDR2 (germline): SGHTA, FQGNSA. V lost 3 bases and J 5 bases, leaving 16 bases between the germline ends. The CDR3 region is CASSFPTGGVYGYTF. DNA for the CDR3: TGTGCCAGCAGCTTCCCCACAGGAGGGGTTTATGGCTACACCTTC.

By its share, this clone is medium-sized. The chain joins TRBV6-5 to TRBJ2-7; 11 bases fit TRBD2. Germline V lookup: CDR1 MNHEY, CDR2 SVGAGI. The CDR3 sequence is 14 residues long. With V trimmed by 9 bases and J by 2 bases, 6 bases remained unmatched. The CDR3 loop reads CARGGTSGAYEQYF. The CDR3 nucleotides are TGTGCCAGGGGGGGGACTAGCGGAGCCTACGAGCAGTACTTC.

The chain recombines TRBV23-1 with TRBJ1-5; 8 bases align to TRBD1. TRBV23-1 is marked as an open reading frame, function uncertain. The CDR3 runs to 19 residues. The trim removed 3 bases at V and 1 base at J, leaving 14 bases unmatched. DNA of the CDR3: TGCGCCAGCAGTCAGCCGGACAGGGATTACTCAATAAGCAATCAGCCCCAGCATTTT. This translates into CASSQPDRDYSISNQPQHF.

The chain recombines TRBV4-2 with TRBJ1-2; D is undetermined. In germline, CDR1 is LGHNA, CDR2 YNFKEQ. Trimming took 6 bases from V and 6 from J, leaving 11 bases between them. The CDR3 runs 12 residues. The CDR3 region is CASRSNSDGYTF. CDR3 nucleotides: TGTGCCAGCAGGTCAAATTCGGATGGCTACACCTTC.

V and J are TRBV10-3 and TRBJ1-4; D perhaps matches TRBD1 (5 bases). Germline V gives CDR1 ENHRY, CDR2 SYGVKD. The CDR3 extends over 14 amino acids. Trimming removed 8 bases at V and 4 bases at J, with 14 bases between. The CDR3 sequence: CAIGAGGNNEKLFF. CDR3 in DNA: TGTGCCATCGGGGCCGGGGGGAATAATGAAAAACTGTTTTTT.

The chain combines TRBV6-1 with TRBJ2-2; D remains ambiguous. The germline V and J ends were trimmed by 6 bases and 4 bases, with 9 bases remaining between them. CDR1 MNHNS and CDR2 SASEGT come from the germline V gene. There are 13 residues in the CDR3. CDR3 nucleotide sequence: TGTGCCAGCAGCAAAGACTCCACCGGGGAGCTGTTTTTT. Protein sequence: CASSKDSTGELFF.

The V and J genes are TRBV5-1 and TRBJ2-1; TRBD2 aligns across 11 bases. The CDR3 covers 15 residues. V was pared by 4 bases and J by 2 bases, with 2 bases of the junction left unmatched. The germline gives CDR1 SGHRS, CDR2 YFSETQ. CDR3 bases: TGCGCCAGCAGCGTTAGCGGGGGGGCCTACAATGAGCAGTTCTTC. It yields the protein CASSVSGGAYNEQFF.

CDR3 loop: CASSEYGLAGADTQYF. The CDR3 DNA reads as TGTGCCAGCAGTGAATACGGCCTAGCGGGCGCAGATACGCAGTATTTT. The chain combines TRBV25-1 with TRBJ2-3, with TRBD2 identical over 8 bases. CDR3 length: 16 amino acids. Trimming cost V 0 bases and J 4 bases; bases outside gene matches: 6. Germline V gives CDR1 MGHDK, CDR2 SYGVNS.